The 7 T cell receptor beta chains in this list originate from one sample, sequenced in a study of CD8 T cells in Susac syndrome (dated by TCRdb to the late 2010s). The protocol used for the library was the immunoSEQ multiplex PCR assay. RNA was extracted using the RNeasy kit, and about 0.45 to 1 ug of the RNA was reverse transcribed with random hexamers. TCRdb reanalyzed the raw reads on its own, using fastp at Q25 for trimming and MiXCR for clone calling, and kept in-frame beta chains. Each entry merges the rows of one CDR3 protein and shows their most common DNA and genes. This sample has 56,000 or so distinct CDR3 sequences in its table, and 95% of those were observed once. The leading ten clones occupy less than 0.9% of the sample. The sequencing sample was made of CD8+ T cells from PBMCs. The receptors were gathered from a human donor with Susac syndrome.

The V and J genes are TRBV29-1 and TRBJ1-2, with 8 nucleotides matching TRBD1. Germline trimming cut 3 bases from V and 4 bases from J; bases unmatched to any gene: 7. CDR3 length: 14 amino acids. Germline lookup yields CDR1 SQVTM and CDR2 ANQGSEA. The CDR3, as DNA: TGCAGCGTTGACTACAGGGGGTCGGGCTATGGCTACACCTTC. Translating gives CSVDYRGSGYGYTF.

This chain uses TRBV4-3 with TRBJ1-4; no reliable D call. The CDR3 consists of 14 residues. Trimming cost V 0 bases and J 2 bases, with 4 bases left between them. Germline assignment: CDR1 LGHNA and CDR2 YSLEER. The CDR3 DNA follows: TGCGCCAGCAGCCAAGATTTGACTAATGAAAAACTGTTTTTT. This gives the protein CASSQDLTNEKLFF.

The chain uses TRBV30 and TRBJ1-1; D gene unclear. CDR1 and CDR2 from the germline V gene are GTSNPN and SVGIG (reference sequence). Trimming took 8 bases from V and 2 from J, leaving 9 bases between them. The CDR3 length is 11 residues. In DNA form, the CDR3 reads TGTGCCGGACTAGACAACACTGAAGCTTTCTTT. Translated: CAGLDNTEAFF.

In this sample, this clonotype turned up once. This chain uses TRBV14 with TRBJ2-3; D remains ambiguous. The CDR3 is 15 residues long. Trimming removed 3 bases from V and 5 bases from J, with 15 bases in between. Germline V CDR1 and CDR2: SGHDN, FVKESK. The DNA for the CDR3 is TGTGCCAGCAGCCAGACGAGTCGCGGTCGAGATACGCAGTATTTT. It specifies CASSQTSRGRDTQYF.

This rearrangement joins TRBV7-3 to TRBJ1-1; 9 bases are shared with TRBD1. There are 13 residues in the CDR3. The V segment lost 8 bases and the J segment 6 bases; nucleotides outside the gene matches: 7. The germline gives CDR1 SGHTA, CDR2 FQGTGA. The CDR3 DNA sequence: TGTGCCAGCGCGGACAGGGGAAACGCTGAAGCTTTCTTT. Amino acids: CASADRGNAEAFF.

For the CDR3, the DNA is TGTGCCTGGAGTGTGACAGCAATGGACACTGAAGCTTTCTTT. Translating gives CAWSVTAMDTEAFF. The genes are TRBV30 and TRBJ1-1, with a possible D match to TRBD1 (5 bases). This CDR3 region has 14 residues. Trimming stripped 0 bases from V and 3 bases from J, with 11 bases between. Germline assignment: CDR1 GTSNPN and CDR2 SVGIG (reference sequence).

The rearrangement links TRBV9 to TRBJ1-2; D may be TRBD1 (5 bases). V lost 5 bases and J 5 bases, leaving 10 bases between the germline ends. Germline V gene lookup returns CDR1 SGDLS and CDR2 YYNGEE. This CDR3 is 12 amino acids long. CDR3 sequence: CASSSGPYGYTF. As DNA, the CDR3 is TGTGCCAGCAGTTCGGGGCCATATGGCTACACCTTC. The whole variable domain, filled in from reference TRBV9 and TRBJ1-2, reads DSGVTQTPKHLITATGQRVTLRCSPRSGDLSVYWYQQSLDQGLQFLIQYYNGEERAKGNILERFSAQQFPDLHSELNLSSLELGDSALYFCASSSGPYGYTFGSGTRLTVV.